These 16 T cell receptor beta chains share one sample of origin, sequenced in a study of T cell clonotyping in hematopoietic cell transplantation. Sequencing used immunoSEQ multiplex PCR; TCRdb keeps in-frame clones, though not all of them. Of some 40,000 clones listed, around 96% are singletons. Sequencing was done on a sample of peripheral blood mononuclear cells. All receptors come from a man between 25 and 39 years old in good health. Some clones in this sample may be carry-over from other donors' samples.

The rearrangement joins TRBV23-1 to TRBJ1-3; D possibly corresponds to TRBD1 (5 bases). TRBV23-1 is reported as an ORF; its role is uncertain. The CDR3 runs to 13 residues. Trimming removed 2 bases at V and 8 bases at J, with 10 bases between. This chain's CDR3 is CASSQRGLDTIYF. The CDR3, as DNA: TGCGCCAGCAGTCAAAGGGGACTCGACACCATATATTTT.

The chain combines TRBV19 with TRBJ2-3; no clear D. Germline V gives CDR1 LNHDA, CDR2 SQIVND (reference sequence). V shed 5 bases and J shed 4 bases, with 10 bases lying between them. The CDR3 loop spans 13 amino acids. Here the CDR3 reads CASSPAGADTQYF. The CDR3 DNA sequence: TGTGCCAGTAGTCCTGCTGGGGCAGATACGCAGTATTTT. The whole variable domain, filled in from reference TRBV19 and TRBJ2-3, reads DGGITQSPKYLFRKEGQNVTLSCEQNLNHDAMYWYRQDPGQGLRLIYYSQIVNDFQKGDIAEGYSVSREKKESFPLTVTSAQKNPTAFYLCASSPAGADTQYFGPGTRLTVL.

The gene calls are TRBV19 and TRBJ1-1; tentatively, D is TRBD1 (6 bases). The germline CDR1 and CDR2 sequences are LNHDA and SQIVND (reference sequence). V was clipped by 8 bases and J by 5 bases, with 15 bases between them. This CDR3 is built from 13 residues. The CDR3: CASDQQGWTEAFF. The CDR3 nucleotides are TGTGCCAGTGACCAACAGGGATGGACTGAAGCTTTCTTT. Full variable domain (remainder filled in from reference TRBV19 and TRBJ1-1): DGGITQSPKYLFRKEGQNVTLSCEQNLNHDAMYWYRQDPGQGLRLIYYSQIVNDFQKGDIAEGYSVSREKKESFPLTVTSAQKNPTAFYLCASDQQGWTEAFFGQGTRLTVV.

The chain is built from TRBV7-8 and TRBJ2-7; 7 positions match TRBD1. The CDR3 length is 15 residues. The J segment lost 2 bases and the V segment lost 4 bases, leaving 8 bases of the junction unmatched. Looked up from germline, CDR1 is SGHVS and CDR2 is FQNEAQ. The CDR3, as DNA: TGTGCCAGCAGCTCCCCACAGGGGTTGGCCTACGAGCAGTACTTC. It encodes CASSSPQGLAYEQYF.

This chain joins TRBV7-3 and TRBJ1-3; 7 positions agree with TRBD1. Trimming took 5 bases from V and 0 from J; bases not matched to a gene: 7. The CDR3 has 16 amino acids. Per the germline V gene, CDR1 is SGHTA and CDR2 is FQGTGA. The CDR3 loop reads CASSLGTATSGNTIYF. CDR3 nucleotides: TGTGCCAGCAGCCTTGGGACAGCAACCTCTGGAAACACCATATATTTT.

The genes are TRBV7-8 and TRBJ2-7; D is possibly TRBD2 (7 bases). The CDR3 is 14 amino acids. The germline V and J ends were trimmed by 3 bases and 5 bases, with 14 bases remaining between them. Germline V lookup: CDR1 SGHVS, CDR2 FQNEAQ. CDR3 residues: CASSLRGGLHEQYF. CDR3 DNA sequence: TGTGCCAGCAGCTTGAGGGGGGGCCTTCACGAGCAGTACTTC.

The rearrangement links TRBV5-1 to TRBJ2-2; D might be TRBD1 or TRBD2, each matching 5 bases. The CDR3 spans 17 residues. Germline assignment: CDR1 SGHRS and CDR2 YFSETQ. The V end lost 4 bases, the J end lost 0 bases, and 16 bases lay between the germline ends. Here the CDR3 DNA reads TGCGCCAGCAGCGTCCCTCGGGGCTCCTCGAACACCGGGGAGCTGTTTTTT. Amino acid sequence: CASSVPRGSSNTGELFF.

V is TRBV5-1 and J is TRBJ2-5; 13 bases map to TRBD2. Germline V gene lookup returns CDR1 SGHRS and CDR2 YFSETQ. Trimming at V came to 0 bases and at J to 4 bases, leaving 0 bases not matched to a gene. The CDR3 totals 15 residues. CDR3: CASSLGLAGGETQYF. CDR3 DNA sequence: TGCGCCAGCAGCTTGGGACTAGCGGGAGGAGAGACCCAGTACTTC.

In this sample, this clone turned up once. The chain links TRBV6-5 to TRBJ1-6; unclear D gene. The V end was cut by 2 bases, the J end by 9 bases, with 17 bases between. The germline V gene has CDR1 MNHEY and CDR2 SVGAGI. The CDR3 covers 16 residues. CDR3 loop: CASSYGIKNPSSPLHF. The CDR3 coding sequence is TGTGCCAGCAGTTACGGAATTAAAAACCCCAGTTCACCCCTCCACTTT.

The CDR3: CASSQGTRNQPQHF. DNA for the CDR3: TGCGCCAGCAGCCAAGGGACACGAAATCAGCCCCAGCATTTT. This chain joins TRBV4-1 and TRBJ1-5; D is perhaps TRBD1 (5 bases). This CDR3 spans 14 amino acids. V was shortened by 1 base and J by 4 bases, with 8 bases between the two germline ends. Germline CDR1 is MGHRA and CDR2 is YSYEKL.

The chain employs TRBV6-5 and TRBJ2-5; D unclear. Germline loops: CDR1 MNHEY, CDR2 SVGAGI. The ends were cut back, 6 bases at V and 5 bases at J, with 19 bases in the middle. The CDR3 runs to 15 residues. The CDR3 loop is CASSPLDGSRETQYF. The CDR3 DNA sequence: TGTGCCAGCAGCCCCCTGGACGGGTCTCGGGAGACCCAGTACTTC.

The CDR3 DNA is TGTGCCTGGAGTTGGACAGGGCAGGCTGAAGCTTTCTTT. It yields the protein CAWSWTGQAEAFF. The chain recombines TRBV30 with TRBJ1-1; 8 positions match TRBD1. The length of the CDR3 is 13 residues. V dropped 2 bases and J dropped 6; count of bases not matched to a gene: 5. Germline values: CDR1 GTSNPN, CDR2 SVGIG (reference sequence). Full variable domain (missing parts from reference TRBV30 and TRBJ1-1): SQTIHQWPATLVQPVGSPLSLECTVEGTSNPNLYWYRQAAGRGLQLLFYSVGIGQISSEVPQNLSASRPQDRQFILSSKKLLLSDSGFYLCAWSWTGQAEAFFGQGTRLTVV.

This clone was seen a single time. The CDR3 DNA reads as TGTGCCAGCAGTTTCTCTGGGGCCAACGTCCTGACTTTC. Translating gives CASSFSGANVLTF. This rearrangement joins TRBV28 to TRBJ2-6, with unresolved D. This CDR3 has 13 amino acids. The germline V gene encodes CDR1 MDHEN and CDR2 SYDVKM. V gave up 3 bases and J gave up 0 bases, with 0 bases separating them.

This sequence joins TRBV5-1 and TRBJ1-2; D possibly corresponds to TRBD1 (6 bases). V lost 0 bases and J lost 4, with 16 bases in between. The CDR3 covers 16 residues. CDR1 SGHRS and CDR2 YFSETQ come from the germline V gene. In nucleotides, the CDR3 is TGCGCCAGCAGCTTGGAGTCACAGGGCTGGACCTATGGCTACACCTTC. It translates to CASSLESQGWTYGYTF.

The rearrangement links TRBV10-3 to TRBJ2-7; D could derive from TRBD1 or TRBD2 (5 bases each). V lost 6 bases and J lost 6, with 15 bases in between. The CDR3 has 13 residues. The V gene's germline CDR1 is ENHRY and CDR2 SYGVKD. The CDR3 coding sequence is TGTGCCATCAGAGGGACGGCGGCAGGCGAGCAGTACTTC. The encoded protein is CAIRGTAAGEQYF.

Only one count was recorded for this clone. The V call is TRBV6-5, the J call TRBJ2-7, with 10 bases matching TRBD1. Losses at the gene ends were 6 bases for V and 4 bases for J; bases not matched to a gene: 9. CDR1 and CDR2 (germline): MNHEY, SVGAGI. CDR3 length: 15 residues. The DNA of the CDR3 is TGTGCCAGCAGATCCCCGGGACAGGGGAAGTACGAGCAGTACTTC. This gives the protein CASRSPGQGKYEQYF.